This T cell receptor (beta chain) is from a study of cytomegalovirus exposure and HLA in healthy donors. Study in general: Earlier work reported approximately 110 million unique TCR beta sequences from 150 million to 200 million T cells.

Study outcomes and limitations: Per a prior analysis, the majority of TCR beta V segments were productive roughly 87% or roughly 30% of the time. What a later analysis showed was that several of the most significant clusters appeared linked to common viral pathogens.

60 Vbeta and 13 Jbeta primers were used in PCR. This table comes from immunoSEQ multiplex PCR, and its TCRdb copy is limited to in-frame clones, with some not included. Of under 200,000 clones detected, about 63% appear once; the ten largest clones hold around 2.8%. Comment on this clone: No antigen is known for it.

This CDR3 comprises 15 residues. Germline CDR1 is SNHLY and CDR2 is FYNNEI. Trimming took 4 bases from V and 5 from J; bases not matched to a gene: 7. The J gene is TRBJ2-5, the V gene TRBV2, with 10 bases fitting TRBD2. Sample: PBMCs. This TCR came from a woman aged 40 to 50 in good health and CMV-seropositive. CDR3 loop: CASSARAGGTETQYF. CDR3 nucleotide sequence: TGTGCCAGCAGTGCACGAGCGGGGGGGACGGAGACCCAGTACTTC.